This T cell receptor beta chain was observed in a study of blood T cell repertoires in COVID-19. Whole-study context: The samples span acute and convalescent COVID-19 from the United States, Italy and Spain.

The Seattle site enrolled patients during active infection and followed them longitudinally. Authors' processing steps: From reference gene primer amplification, estimates of nucleated cell counts were derived. Only in-frame clones appear in the TCRdb table, and some are missing; sequencing was by immunoSEQ multiplex PCR. V and J calls and clone size are copied from that table; D and trimming were computed from the DNA. This table holds about 370,000 clones, around 90% found once. There are 13 residues in the CDR3. Germline CDR1 is SGHAT and CDR2 is FQNNGV. V was clipped by 5 bases and J by 7 bases, with 14 bases between them.

Sequences were obtained from peripheral blood. This chain links TRBV11-2 with TRBJ1-2; D remains unclear. This clonotype was sampled from a woman aged 25 to 39 with COVID-19, enrolled during active disease. The CDR3: CASSLNPGSGYTF. The CDR3, as DNA: TGTGCCAGCAGCCTAAATCCCGGGAGTGGCTACACCTTC.